The TCR beta chain under discussion was sequenced for a study of cytomegalovirus exposure and HLA in healthy donors (dated by TCRdb to 2017 to 2019). Regarding the research as a whole: An earlier analysis of 587 of the donors reported 250 to 350 Gb of sequence data and 95 million to 130 million unique TCR beta sequences obtained from about 180 million T cells. Approximately 300 gigabases of sequencing data and around 88 million unique TCR sequences made up an early release that covered 500 to 650 HLA-typed donors. Of the approximately 400 genotyped donors, roughly 80% fell in the genetic ancestry cluster associated with self-reported Caucasian donors. The study aimed to test whether signatures of past pathogen exposure could be identified by cataloging public T cell receptors. The study profiled the T cell repertoires of more than 500 subjects by immunosequencing and related them to cytomegalovirus serostatus. Along with the approximately 650-subject first cohort, a separate validation cohort of over a hundred different subjects was used. To predict cytomegalovirus infection status, the study combined high-throughput TCR immunosequencing, statistical association of individual TCRs with disease status, and machine learning. A later analysis re-examined previously published TCR beta repertoires from just over 650 donors and added high-resolution HLA genotyping to investigate patterns of TCR occurrence. Rather than drawing on any new phenotypic data, the later analysis identified candidate immune exposures from TCR beta sequences and the way those sequences occurred across donors. In an earlier analysis of roughly 600 of the donors, high-throughput TCR beta sequencing was used to judge whether each TCR beta V gene segment behaved as functional or pseudogenic. Alongside the repertoire data, information on donor age, sex, ethnicity and CMV serostatus was compiled. A later genetic analysis used genome-wide SNP genotypes for about 65% of the roughly 700 donors, treating that subset as a discovery cohort. All discovery cohort repertoires had been generated using a single sequencing platform. HLA typing covered class I and class II loci at four-digit resolution. Typing coverage differed by locus: A, B, C, DRB1 and DQB1 were typed in about 620-640 donors, DQA1 in approximately 520, DPA1 in around 600, and DPB1 in around 490. Because of strong linkage in the cohort, a handful of DR-DQ haplotypes were treated as single units for association and clustering. Among about 390 genotyped donors of the cohort, an average of around 240,000 unique TCR beta nucleotide sequences were sequenced per donor, 15% to 20% of them non-productive.

The cohort consisted of 666 healthy bone marrow donors. Cohort members were all nominally healthy when sampled, although unrecorded immune exposures were likely present. The donor tested CMV seronegative, placing the donor among the 300 to 400 seronegative members of the cohort. A peripheral blood sample was collected from each donor, and TCR beta sequencing was performed on peripheral blood mononuclear cells. The Qiagen DNeasy Blood Extraction Kit was used to extract genomic DNA from the blood cell samples. On this clone itself: What antigen it recognizes has not been identified.

Libraries were made using the immunoSEQ multiplex PCR assay. A mixture of 60 forward primers for TCR Vbeta segments and 13 reverse primers for TCR Jbeta segments was used in the multiplex PCR. Amplification of the CDR3 region of rearranged TCR beta genes was performed with a multiplex PCR assay on genomic DNA. The Illumina HiSeq System was used to sequence the amplified TCR beta libraries as 87-base-pair reads. In the source study's methods: In a later analysis, around 80 million unique TCR beta chains were counted across the 666 repertoires, and roughly 10 million of these chains were shared by at least two donors. Raw reads were error-corrected and collapsed into unique sequences with a nearest-neighbor algorithm that merged closely related sequences to remove PCR and sequencing errors. Alignment of CDR3 sequences to IMGT reference sequences was used to assign V, D and J gene segments. For a sequence to be retained, at least a six-nucleotide match to both a V gene segment and a J gene segment was required. Rearrangements were classified as productive when the CDR3 lacked stop codons and remained in frame with V and J, and all other rearrangements were classified as non-productive. Following IMGT convention, CDR3 was defined as the stretch from the second conserved V-encoded cysteine up to the conserved J-encoded phenylalanine. The earlier analysis of about 500 of the donors excluded sequences that lacked an unambiguous match to a single V gene segment. In an earlier analysis of more than 500 of the donors, a V segment was called functional when productive rearrangements were above 56.7%, and segregating when the standard deviation between donors exceeded 5%. A statistical classification framework was built for diagnosing cytomegalovirus status from the catalog of TCR beta chain sequences. A later analysis assigned V and J genes by comparing TCR nucleotide sequences with IMGT/GENE-DB human TR gene sequences. Using the TCRdist pipeline, a later analysis assigned CDR3 sequences along with most-parsimonious VDJ recombination scenarios. In a later analysis, each TCR beta chain was defined by its CDR3 amino acid sequence together with its V-gene family, and reads lacking a unique V-gene family were excluded. In a later analysis, 500 to 700 highly shared, low-generation-probability nucleotide sequences were removed to address suspected cross-contamination and a sequencing artifact. A later analysis calculated a clonal expansion index for each public chain from normalized within-repertoire ranks of inferred template counts. A later analysis computed generation probabilities with a VDJ recombination model fitted to out-of-frame rearrangements, and checked the results against IGoR. A later analysis scored TCR-TCR, TCR-HLA and TCR-CMV co-occurrence with hypergeometric tests, applying a repertoire-size bias correction to TCR pairs. To estimate false discovery rates, a later analysis permuted the HLA or CMV assignments 20 times. A later analysis grouped co-occurring TCRs with DBSCAN, adding TCRdist sequence similarity when clustering within HLA-allele-positive subsets. For co-occurrence clustering, repertoires with fewer than 30,000 or more than 120,000 public chains were excluded, along with four to six repertoires with anomalous nucleotide sharing. The table was pulled from immuneACCESS by TCRdb, which kept in-frame rearrangements only. Such tables lose some clones; where checked, under half of the loss comes from unresolved V genes, and the rest has no known cause. V and J calls plus clone size are reproduced from that table; the DNA served to infer D and trimming. The sample's table covers 100,000 to 150,000 clones. The ten largest clones take up about 2.2% of the sample.

The CDR3 starts with the cysteine, ends with the phenylalanine, and has 14 residues. Only CDR3 DNA is held: 42 bases, read in frame from base 1. Trimming accounts for 6 bases at V and 4 bases at J, while the number of junction bases matched to no gene is 5. From a lookup of the germline V gene, CDR1 and CDR2 are MNHNS and SASEGT. Summary of the overall study and its limitations: Immune exposure information for the cohort was limited to CMV serostatus. Across donors, most TCR sequences were observed very rarely, whereas some public TCRs were present in many individuals. In a later analysis, HLA-associated TCR beta chains were found to be more clonally expanded and to have lower generation probabilities than equally common non-associated chains. In the study, some 160 TCR beta chains were listed as associated with cytomegalovirus. The presence/absence analyses assumed that sequencing depth was roughly uniform across donors, and that assumption may not be true. In both the original and validation cohorts, the classifier was reported to diagnose cytomegalovirus status with high specificity and sensitivity. The earlier analysis of some 560 of the donors excluded approximately 15 rarely observed V segments, including chromosome 9 orphons, because counts were too low. A few of the identified cytomegalovirus-associated TCR beta chains were confirmed in vitro to be specific for cytomegalovirus antigens. This cohort had only TCR beta chains sequenced, and the lack of alpha or paired-chain data limited which features could be detected. A later analysis found that TCR association rates varied across HLA loci, with DRB1 alleles showing the most associated TCRs and HLA-C alleles the fewest. Broadly in line with IMGT annotations, most TCR beta V segments showed up in productive rearrangements about 87% or about 30% of the time in an earlier analysis of about 500 of the donors. Assigning TCR associations to individual alleles was difficult when HLA alleles, especially DR and DQ, strongly co-occurred. Because the 87-base-pair reads could not distinguish some IMGT-functional V segments, including TRBV6-2 and TRBV6-3, those segments were excluded. According to a later analysis, parvovirus B19, influenza, CMV and Epstein-Barr virus appeared linked to several top co-occurrence clusters. In a later analysis, around 17,000 TCR beta sequences were associated with specific HLA alleles at a false discovery rate of 0.05. An association between a missense DCLRE1C variant and V-gene and J-gene trimming of TCR beta chains was found in a later genetic analysis and replicated in an independent cohort. A later genetic analysis reported fewer N-insertions in productive TCRs among donors in an Asian-associated ancestry cluster than the roughly 620-donor mean. A cluster of highly shared sequence variants was judged likely to be a technical artifact of the sequencing pipeline. A further reported finding was that TCR beta sequences accurately predicted the HLA-A and HLA-B alleles for most subjects in the first cohort. HLA typing was unavailable for some donors at each locus, so association tests used only the typed subset. It was suggested by the authors that the approach could potentially be generalized to other disease states and immunological phenotypes. Linkage disequilibrium might explain the correlated functional status among segregating V segments, but an unknown experimental factor could not be ruled out. In a later analysis, most CMV-associated TCR beta chains were found to appear HLA-restricted, with HLA associations seemingly driven largely by CMV exposure.

Sequences were obtained from PBMCs. The source of this sequence is a man aged 40-49 years in good health and CMV-seronegative. This sequence uses TRBV6-1 and TRBJ1-5; 8 nucleotides in the junction match TRBD1. The bases read TGTGCCAGCAGAAACACAGGGGGTAATCAGCCCCAGCATTTT. This translates into CASRNTGGNQPQHF.